The text below deals with one T cell receptor (beta chain). The assay was immunoSEQ multiplex PCR, and TCRdb's table has in-frame clones only and misses some. The table includes tens of thousands of clones, 75% to 85% detected once. Germline assignment: CDR1 SGHTA and CDR2 FQGNSA. Trimming pared 4 bases from V and 7 bases from J, leaving 13 bases between. The CDR3 spans 13 residues. These data belong to a study of blood T cell repertoires in COVID-19. Study as a whole: PBMCs, B-cell-depleted T cells, or T cells provided the cDNA or gDNA that made up the material.

V and J are TRBV7-2 and TRBJ2-5; the D gene is possibly TRBD2 (6 bases). The TCR originated in a human donor in a cohort sampled during active COVID-19. Sequenced: peripheral blood. The CDR3 DNA reads as TGTGCCAGCAGCTCAGGGCGGGACGGGACCCAGTACTTC. This translates into CASSSGRDGTQYF.